Below are 20 T cell receptor beta chains sequenced from a single sample in a study of blood T cell repertoires in COVID-19. Some clones are missing from TCRdb's copy, which holds only in-frame ones; the method was immunoSEQ multiplex PCR. The sample lists roughly 180,000 clones, approximately 90% seen once, with 4% to 5% in the top ten. The sequencing input was peripheral blood. The receptors were sampled from a woman in her 30s with acute or convalescent COVID-19.

With regard to this clone: Other DNA sequences in the sample encode the same CDR3. V is TRBV2 and J is TRBJ1-5; 9 bases agree with TRBD1. Germline V lookup: CDR1 SNHLY, CDR2 FYNNEI. V lost 6 bases to trimming and J lost 0 bases; unmatched junction nucleotides: 3. The CDR3 sequence is 15 residues long. CDR3 coding DNA: TGTGCCAGCAGGGGGGACAGGGCTAGCAATCAGCCCCAGCATTTT. It yields the protein CASRGDRASNQPQHF.

V gene TRBV28 combines with J gene TRBJ2-7; 9 bases line up with TRBD1. The CDR3 covers 13 residues. Germline V CDR1 and CDR2: MDHEN, SYDVKM. The junction had 5 bases not matched to a gene; V was cut back by 5 bases and J by 6 bases. CDR3 sequence: CASSLDRGSEQYF. The CDR3 DNA reads as TGTGCCAGCAGTCTCGACAGGGGGAGCGAGCAGTACTTC. The whole variable domain, remainder taken from reference TRBV28 and TRBJ2-7, is DVKVTQSSRYLVKRTGEKVFLECVQDMDHENMFWYRQDPGLGLRLIYFSYDVKMKEKGDIPEGYSVSREKKERFSLILESASTNQTSMYLCASSLDRGSEQYFGPGTRLTVT.

This chain connects TRBV30 to TRBJ1-4; TRBD1 agrees at 8 bases. Germline CDR1 GTSNPN, CDR2 SVGIG (reference sequence). The junction had 9 bases not matched to a gene; V was cut back by 7 bases and J by 8 bases. The CDR3 consists of 13 residues. The CDR3, as DNA: TGTGCCTCTACCGGACAGGGTGAGGAAAAACTGTTTTTT. Residues: CASTGQGEEKLFF. Filled out from reference TRBV30 and TRBJ1-4, the complete variable domain reads SQTIHQWPATLVQPVGSPLSLECTVEGTSNPNLYWYRQAAGRGLQLLFYSVGIGQISSEVPQNLSASRPQDRQFILSSKKLLLSDSGFYLCASTGQGEEKLFFGSGTQLSVL.

The V call is TRBV7-2, the J call TRBJ2-1; D gene ambiguous. The germline V and J ends were trimmed by 4 bases and 4 bases, with 8 bases remaining between them. Germline lookup yields CDR1 SGHTA and CDR2 FQGNSA. CDR3 length: 13 residues. The CDR3 bases are TGTGCCAGCAGCTACGGGTGGTACAATGAGCAGTTCTTC. Its translation is CASSYGWYNEQFF.

The chain uses TRBV5-1 and TRBJ2-3; D ambiguous. CDR1 SGHRS and CDR2 YFSETQ come from the germline V gene. The CDR3 length is 12 residues. V was trimmed by 2 bases and J by 4 bases, leaving 5 bases between them. CDR3 amino acids: CASSFGSDTQYF. The CDR3 bases are TGCGCCAGCAGCTTCGGGTCAGATACGCAGTATTTT.

V gene TRBV9 combines with J gene TRBJ2-2; D uncertain. V lost 5 bases and J lost 1, with 6 bases in between. Germline-derived CDR1 and CDR2 are SGDLS and YYNGEE. This CDR3 comprises 13 residues. CDR3 sequence (DNA): TGTGCCAGCAGAAACGGGAACACCGGGGAGCTGTTTTTT. Protein: CASRNGNTGELFF.

CDR3 DNA sequence: TGCGCCAGCGGGGCAGGGACTTCTTCTTACACAGATACGCAGTATTTT. Protein product: CASGAGTSSYTDTQYF. The chain couples TRBV5-1 to TRBJ2-3, with D perhaps matching TRBD2 (6 bases). CDR3 length: 16 amino acids. Germline CDR1 is SGHRS and CDR2 is YFSETQ. The ends were cut back, 7 bases at V and 2 bases at J, with 20 bases in the middle.

The chain uses TRBV19 and TRBJ1-1; TRBD1 might be the D (5 bases). Trimming shortened V by 6 bases and J by 3 bases, and 17 bases separated the two germline ends. There are 15 residues in the CDR3. Germline CDR1 is LNHDA and CDR2 is SQIVND (reference sequence). The CDR3 sequence: CASSGNGGWYTEAFF. The CDR3 DNA follows: TGTGCCAGTAGCGGAAACGGGGGTTGGTACACTGAAGCTTTCTTT.

The chain carries TRBV7-9 and TRBJ1-2; D not certain. This CDR3 has 12 residues. V was trimmed by 5 bases and J by 4 bases, leaving 8 bases between them. Germline V gene sequence: CDR1 SEHNR, CDR2 FQNEAQ (reference sequence). The CDR3 is CASSPISYGYTF. Written as DNA, the CDR3 is TGTGCCAGCAGCCCTATTAGCTATGGCTACACCTTC.

The chain uses TRBV5-5 and TRBJ2-1; a possible D gene is TRBD1 (5 bases). Trimming pared 4 bases from V and 12 bases from J, leaving 11 bases between. This CDR3 contains 11 residues. The germline V gene encodes CDR1 SGHKS and CDR2 YYEKEE (reference sequence). In DNA, the CDR3 is TGTGCCAGCAGCAAGGGGCGTGGGCAGTTCTTC. This translates into CASSKGRGQFF.

The chain employs TRBV28 and TRBJ2-7; D is possibly TRBD1 (5 bases). CDR3 size: 12 residues. With 2 bases removed from V and 6 bases from J, the gap between germline ends came to 8 bases. Germline assignment: CDR1 MDHEN and CDR2 SYDVKM. This CDR3 is CASSLQGVEQYF. The CDR3 DNA follows: TGTGCCAGCAGTTTACAAGGGGTCGAGCAGTACTTC.

The CDR3 here is CPPSHDRVLPLSGANVLTF. CDR3 sequence (DNA): TGCCCCCCCAGCCACGACCGGGTCCTCCCGCTCTCTGGGGCCAACGTCCTGACTTTC. The V gene is TRBV4-1, the J gene TRBJ2-6; D unclear. Germline-derived CDR1 and CDR2 are MGHRA and YSYEKL. The CDR3 is made up of 19 amino acids.

V is TRBV11-2 and J is TRBJ2-2; D might be TRBD1 (5 bases). V dropped 6 bases and J dropped 7 bases, with 15 bases sitting between them. Germline loops: CDR1 SGHAT, CDR2 FQNNGV. The CDR3 has 14 amino acids. The CDR3 spells CASSPRGAGGELFF. In DNA, the CDR3 is TGTGCCAGCAGTCCTAGGGGCGCAGGCGGGGAGCTGTTTTTT.

The rearrangement uses TRBV18 and TRBJ1-5; maybe TRBD1 (5 bases). Trimming left V 2 bases short and J 7 bases short, with 9 bases between. Germline V CDR1 and CDR2: KGHSH, LQKENI. This CDR3 is 13 amino acids long. DNA of the CDR3: TGTGCCAGCTCACCATCAGGGTCCCAGCCCCAGCATTTT. This codes for CASSPSGSQPQHF.

The sample holds many counts of this clone. The V call is TRBV4-1, the J call TRBJ1-5, with D perhaps TRBD1 (5 bases). The CDR3 consists of 14 residues. Germline CDR1 is MGHRA and CDR2 is YSYEKL. V was cut by 0 bases and J by 6 bases, with 9 bases left in between. DNA for the CDR3: TGCGCCAGCAGCCAAGATCGGGGGACTCAGCCCCAGCATTTT. This gives the protein CASSQDRGTQPQHF.

The V and J genes are TRBV7-9 and TRBJ2-1; maybe TRBD2 (6 bases). Trimming pared 4 bases from V and 2 bases from J, leaving 15 bases between. In germline, CDR1 is SEHNR, CDR2 FQNEAQ (reference sequence). The CDR3 loop spans 16 amino acids. CDR3 loop: CASSYGGSGAYNEQFF. The CDR3 DNA is TGTGCCAGCAGCTACGGAGGGAGTGGGGCCTACAATGAGCAGTTCTTC.

V gene TRBV7-8 combines with J gene TRBJ2-7; maybe TRBD2 (6 bases). This CDR3 has 14 amino acids. Between the trimmed V and J ends, which lost 7 bases and 3 bases, there was a span of 16 bases. In germline, CDR1 is SGHVS, CDR2 FQNEAQ. CDR3 protein: CASTQARGNYEQYF. CDR3 nucleotides: TGTGCCAGCACCCAAGCCCGGGGGAACTACGAGCAGTACTTC.

The chain employs TRBV6-5 and TRBJ1-2, with D hard to call. The V and J ends lost 4 bases and 3 bases respectively, with 18 bases between them. Germline lookup yields CDR1 MNHEY and CDR2 SVGAGI. This CDR3 has 16 residues. In DNA form, the CDR3 reads TGTGCCAGCAGTTCCGTGGCGGTTGTCGGGGACTATGGCTACACCTTC. It yields the protein CASSSVAVVGDYGYTF.

CDR3 region: CAITSGRGETQYF. For the CDR3, the DNA is TGTGCCATCACGTCAGGGCGGGGGGAGACCCAGTACTTC. The rearrangement joins TRBV10-3 to TRBJ2-5; TRBD2 aligns across 7 bases. CDR3 size: 13 residues. V lost 7 bases to trimming and J lost 5 bases; unmatched junction nucleotides: 7. Germline V gene lookup returns CDR1 ENHRY and CDR2 SYGVKD.

This clone was observed once. The CDR3 DNA follows: TGTGCCAGCCATGGACAGGGGGTCTATGGCTACACCTTC. The encoded protein is CASHGQGVYGYTF. This chain links TRBV6-5 with TRBJ1-2; 10 bases align to TRBD1. Germline CDR1 reads MNHEY; CDR2 reads SVGAGI. This CDR3 has 13 amino acids. The J segment lost 4 bases and the V segment lost 8 bases, leaving 4 bases of the junction unmatched.